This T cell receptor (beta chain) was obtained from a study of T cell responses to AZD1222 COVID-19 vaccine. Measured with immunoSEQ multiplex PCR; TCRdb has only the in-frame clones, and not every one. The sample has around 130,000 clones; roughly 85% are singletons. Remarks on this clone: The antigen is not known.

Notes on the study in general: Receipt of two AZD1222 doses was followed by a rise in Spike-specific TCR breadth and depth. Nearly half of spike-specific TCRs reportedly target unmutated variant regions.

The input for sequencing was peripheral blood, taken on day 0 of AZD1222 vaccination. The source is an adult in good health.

The CDR3 loop is CSVVPVSSGNTIYF. The CDR3 DNA follows: TGCAGCGTTGTGCCGGTTAGCTCTGGAAACACCATATATTTT. The V and J genes are TRBV29-1 and TRBJ1-3; no clear D. Trimming took 4 bases from V and 0 from J, leaving 10 bases between them. Germline V gene lookup returns CDR1 SQVTM and CDR2 ANQGSEA. The CDR3 sequence is 14 residues long.